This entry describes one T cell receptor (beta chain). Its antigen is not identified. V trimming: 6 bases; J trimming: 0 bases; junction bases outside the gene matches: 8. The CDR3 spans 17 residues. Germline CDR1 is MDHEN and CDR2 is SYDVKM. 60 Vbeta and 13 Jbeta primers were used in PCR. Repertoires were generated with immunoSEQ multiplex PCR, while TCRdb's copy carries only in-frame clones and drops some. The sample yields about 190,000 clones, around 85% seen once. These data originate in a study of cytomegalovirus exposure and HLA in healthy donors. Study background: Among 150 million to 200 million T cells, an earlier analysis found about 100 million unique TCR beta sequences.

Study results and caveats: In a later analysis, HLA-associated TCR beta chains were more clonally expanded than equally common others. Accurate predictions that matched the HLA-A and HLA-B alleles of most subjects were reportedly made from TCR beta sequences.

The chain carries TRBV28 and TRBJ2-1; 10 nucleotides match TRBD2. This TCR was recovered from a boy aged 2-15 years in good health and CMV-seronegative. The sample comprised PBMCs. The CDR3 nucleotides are TGTGCCAGCAGGAGTCTAGCGGGAGCCTACTCCTACAATGAGCAGTTCTTC. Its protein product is CASRSLAGAYSYNEQFF.